A single TCR beta chain is shown here with its context. Its antigen remains undetermined. The input lacks base qualities; no much larger clone sits a single base away. The entry originates in a study of T cell repertoires in cytomegalovirus infection (dated by TCRdb to the late 2010s). In the study overall: Donor HLA type was relevant to the analysis, because carriage of CMV infection together with the matching HLA type was indicated by public TCR beta signatures. What the research found in general, with its limitations: In both this cohort and an independent cohort of under 450 donors, the cumulative frequency of public TCR beta family members distinguished carriers of CMV infection plus the relevant HLA type. In the ex vivo response, HLA-C-restricted CMV-specific TCR beta clonotypes were dominant, and in two of eight donors the single most frequent clonotype came from this HLA-C-restricted group.

CDR1 and CDR2 are read off the germline V gene as MNHEY and SVGEGT. The CDR3 has 12 amino acids, counting the end cysteine and phenylalanine. The DNA shown is the 36-base CDR3, in frame from base 1. The V end loses 10 bases and the J end loses 6 bases, and a stretch of 14 bases separates them. The run used an Illumina HiSeq 1500. In TCRdb, the public reads were trimmed at Q25 with fastp and aligned with MiXCR, with productive beta chains retained. Under each unique CDR3 protein, matching rows form one entry showing the most common genes and DNA. The sample table contains roughly 60,000 distinct CDR3 sequences; only one count was recorded for around 34% of them. In total, the top ten clones hold 60% to 80% of the sample.

The rearrangement joined TRBV6-2 or TRBV6-3 to TRBJ2-3; the D segment cannot be called with confidence. The source of this sequence is a human donor in good health (CMV status not recorded). Some clones in this sample may be carry-over from other donors' samples. The sequenced material came from PBMCs, sequenced either directly or after in vitro stimulation (not recorded which). The CDR3 sequence is CATQFVTDTQYF. The nucleotide sequence reads TGTGCCACCCAGTTCGTGACCGATACGCAGTATTTT.